Following are 17 T cell receptor beta chains from one sample sequenced in a study of cytomegalovirus exposure and HLA in healthy donors. Primers included in the PCR were 60 Vbeta and 13 Jbeta primers. Repertoires were generated with immunoSEQ multiplex PCR, while TCRdb's copy carries only in-frame clones and drops some. The sample records around 63,000 clones, 79% being singletons. What was sequenced was PBMCs. These receptor sequences come from a woman aged 25 to 45 in good health and CMV-seronegative.

The chain is built from TRBV21-1 and TRBJ1-5; the D call of TRBD1 is as the table states it, not checked on the DNA. TRBV21-1 has pseudogene status. The CDR3 totals 15 residues. The DNA of the CDR3 is TGTGCCAGCAGCGTCAGGGGAGACGGCAATCAGCCCCAGCATTTT. Translation gives CASSVRGDGNQPQHF.

V usage is TRBV19 and J usage is TRBJ2-3; D gene unclear. V was clipped by 5 bases and J by 4 bases, with 13 bases between them. Germline CDR1 and CDR2: LNHDA and SQIVND (reference sequence). The CDR3 totals 14 residues. CDR3 residues: CASSHPHRADTQYF. The CDR3 DNA is TGTGCCAGTAGTCACCCCCACCGGGCAGATACGCAGTATTTT.

The chain employs TRBV10-3 and TRBJ2-3; 12 nucleotides match TRBD1. V was pared by 7 bases and J by 2 bases, with 19 bases of the junction left unmatched. This CDR3 comprises 20 residues. Germline-derived CDR1 and CDR2 are ENHRY and SYGVKD. CDR3 sequence (DNA): TGTGCCATCAACCCGCCGGGACAGGGGGCGATTGGCGGGGACACAGATACGCAGTATTTT. It codes for CAINPPGQGAIGGDTDTQYF.

The chain recombines TRBV5-1 with TRBJ2-6, with D possibly TRBD2 on 5 matching bases. With 1 base removed from V and 2 bases from J, the gap between germline ends came to 7 bases. The CDR3 contains 15 residues. CDR1 SGHRS and CDR2 YFSETQ come from the germline V gene. As DNA, the CDR3 is TGCGCCAGCAGCTTGTCGGGGACTGGGGCCAACGTCCTGACTTTC. Translated: CASSLSGTGANVLTF.

This clone was seen a handful of times. This chain uses TRBV20-1 with TRBJ1-2, with 7 bases matching TRBD1. This CDR3 is 11 amino acids long. Germline assignment: CDR1 DFQATT and CDR2 SNEGSKA (reference sequence). Trimming at V came to 2 bases and at J to 9 bases, leaving 3 bases not matched to a gene. CDR3 sequence (DNA): TGCAGTGCTAGATTGGACAGGCGCTACACCTTC. The encoded protein is CSARLDRRYTF.

This chain joins TRBV30 and TRBJ1-4; D possibly corresponds to TRBD1 (6 bases). This CDR3 is 14 amino acids long. V was pared by 4 bases and J by 8 bases, with 17 bases between. Germline V gene data show CDR1 as GTSNPN and CDR2 as SVGIG (reference sequence). CDR3 nucleotide sequence: TGTGCCTGGACGACAGGTGCCCCAAGAGAAAAACTGTTTTTT. This encodes CAWTTGAPREKLFF.

The chain combines TRBV18 with TRBJ1-5; 7 bases match TRBD1. V dropped 8 bases and J dropped 4; count of bases not matched to a gene: 5. Per germline, CDR1 KGHSH and CDR2 LQKENI. The CDR3 is 13 residues long. The CDR3 protein is CASGQDGNQPQHF. Written as DNA, the CDR3 is TGTGCCAGCGGACAGGACGGGAATCAGCCCCAGCATTTT.

The chain employs TRBV12-5 and TRBJ1-4; 8 bases agree with TRBD1. The V gene's germline CDR1 is LGHNT and CDR2 FRNRAP. The CDR3 is 13 amino acids. V lost 5 bases to trimming and J lost 8 bases; unmatched junction nucleotides: 4. CDR3 in amino acids: CASGLRTGEKLFF. DNA of the CDR3: TGTGCTAGTGGTCTAAGGACAGGGGAAAAACTGTTTTTT.

This chain links TRBV11-3 with TRBJ2-5; unclear D gene. The J call may not be correct, given that the DNA end is closer to TRBJ2-7. The CDR3 covers 14 residues. The V gene's germline CDR1 is SGHNT and CDR2 YENEEA. The CDR3 reads CASSLGGANYEQYF. CDR3 DNA sequence: TGTGCCAGCAGCTTAGGTGGAGCAAACTACGAGCAGTACTTC.

The genes are TRBV9 and TRBJ1-2, with TRBD1 matching 9 bases. This CDR3 has 15 amino acids. Looked up from germline, CDR1 is SGDLS and CDR2 is YYNGEE. The V and J ends lost 0 bases and 4 bases, in that order; junction bases with no gene match: 4. The CDR3 loop reads CASSVGTGGTYGYTF. For the CDR3, the DNA is TGTGCCAGCAGCGTAGGTACAGGGGGCACCTATGGCTACACCTTC.

The chain is built from TRBV11-2 and TRBJ2-1; TRBD2 aligns across 8 bases. Germline V gene sequence: CDR1 SGHAT, CDR2 FQNNGV. This CDR3 is built from 16 residues. The trim removed 5 bases at V and 4 bases at J, leaving 10 bases unmatched. The CDR3 bases are TGTGCCAGCAGCCGCACTAGCGGCAACATGTACAATGAGCAGTTCTTC. Its protein is CASSRTSGNMYNEQFF.

The chain carries TRBV29-1 and TRBJ2-5, with D possibly being TRBD2 (6 bases). Germline assignment: CDR1 SQVTM and CDR2 ANQGSEA. Trimming removed 4 bases at V and 5 bases at J, with 14 bases between. This CDR3 is 13 amino acids long. CDR3 in amino acids: CSVGFAGRETQYF. In nucleotides, the CDR3 is TGCAGCGTTGGGTTTGCGGGGAGGGAGACCCAGTACTTC.

CDR3 nucleotide sequence: TGCGCCAGCAGCCAAGATACCCGGGACAGGGGATCCTATGGCTACACCTTC. Its translation: CASSQDTRDRGSYGYTF. The chain uses TRBV4-3 and TRBJ1-2; TRBD1 matches at 10 bases. The CDR3 runs to 17 residues. Germline lookup yields CDR1 LGHNA and CDR2 YSLEER. The V and J ends lost 0 bases and 4 bases, in that order; junction bases with no gene match: 8.

The chain recombines TRBV7-2 with TRBJ1-1; 10 nucleotides agree with TRBD1. The CDR3 has 16 amino acids. Trimming cost V 8 bases and J 7 bases; bases outside gene matches: 16. Germline loops: CDR1 SGHTA, CDR2 FQGNSA. CDR3 in DNA: TGTGCCAGCCGAGATCCCGGGACAGGGGTCCTCGGTGAAGCTTTCTTT. It translates to CASRDPGTGVLGEAFF.

The chain combines TRBV27 with TRBJ2-1, with 7 bases matching TRBD1. The CDR3 length is 15 residues. CDR1 MNHEY and CDR2 SMNVEV come from the germline V gene (reference sequence). Trimming cost V 6 bases and J 6 bases; bases outside gene matches: 11. This chain's CDR3 is CASSPRRGIGNEQFF. For the CDR3, the DNA is TGTGCCAGCAGCCCCCGCAGGGGGATAGGCAATGAGCAGTTCTTC.

V and J are TRBV30 and TRBJ1-2; 7 bases map to TRBD1. The CDR3 covers 14 residues. Germline lookup yields CDR1 GTSNPN and CDR2 SVGIG (reference sequence). V lost 2 bases, J lost 1 base, and 4 bases stayed unmatched. CDR3 protein: CAWSRQGGNYGYTF. The CDR3 DNA reads TGTGCCTGGAGTAGACAGGGTGGTAACTATGGCTACACCTTC.

The rearrangement uses TRBV11-2 and TRBJ1-3; tentative D call: TRBD1 (5 bases). The CDR3 runs to 17 residues. CDR1 is SGHAT and CDR2 is FQNNGV in the germline V gene. V lost 1 base, J lost 4 bases, and 17 bases lay in between. The CDR3 DNA reads TGTGCCAGCAGCTTAGTACAACAGGCCCTACCCGGAAACACCATATATTTT. The encoded protein is CASSLVQQALPGNTIYF.